The 8 T cell receptor beta chains below all came from one sample that was sequenced in a study of OX40 agonist ivuxolimab in advanced cancers. Libraries were prepared by immunoSEQ multiplex PCR; TCRdb keeps only in-frame clonotypes and omits some of them. Of under 70,000 clones in the sample, about nine tenths are singletons; the top ten hold 2% to 2.5%. This sample comprised CD4+ or CD8+ T cells sorted from blood, obtained in a trial of the OX40 agonist ivuxolimab. The receptor source for this set is an adult with an advanced solid tumor such as melanoma, head and neck, liver or kidney cancer.

The V call is TRBV18, the J call TRBJ2-7; weak D call: TRBD1 (5 bases). The CDR3 is made up of 14 amino acids. The ends were cut back, 2 bases at V and 2 bases at J, with 10 bases in the middle. Per the germline V gene, CDR1 is KGHSH and CDR2 is LQKENI. The CDR3 reads CASSPGRATYEQYF. CDR3 nucleotide sequence: TGTGCCAGCTCACCAGGCAGGGCAACCTACGAGCAGTACTTC.

This clone was seen a few times. The chain is built from TRBV10-1 and TRBJ2-5; D remains unclear. Germline V gene data show CDR1 as WNHNN and CDR2 as SYGVQD (reference sequence). V was trimmed by 5 bases and J by 4 bases, leaving 8 bases between them. The length of the CDR3 is 12 residues. The CDR3 reads CASSSRGETQYF. In DNA, the CDR3 is TGCGCCAGCAGTAGTCGAGGAGAGACCCAGTACTTC.

The chain links TRBV7-2 to TRBJ1-1; D call uncertain. Germline V gene data show CDR1 as SGHTA and CDR2 as FQGNSA. Trimming stripped 1 base from V and 12 bases from J, with 9 bases between. This CDR3 is built from 11 residues. CDR3 bases: TGTGCCAGCAGCTTAGGAATATTGTCTTTCTTT. Its translation: CASSLGILSFF.

The V call is TRBV19, the J call TRBJ2-5; no firm D call. V lost 0 bases to trimming and J lost 7 bases, with 9 bases between them. CDR1 LNHDA and CDR2 SQIVND come from the germline V gene (reference sequence). This CDR3 has 13 residues. This chain's CDR3 is CASSIEGMGTQYF. CDR3 DNA: TGTGCCAGTAGTATAGAAGGAATGGGGACCCAGTACTTC.

A remark on this clone: At the DNA level, this CDR3 is encoded by other sequences in the same sample as well. The V and J genes are TRBV7-9 and TRBJ1-4; D ambiguous. CDR3 length: 14 amino acids. CDR1 and CDR2 (germline): SEHNR, FQNEAQ (reference sequence). The V end was cut by 3 bases, the J end by 8 bases, with 13 bases between. The CDR3 nucleotides are TGTGCCAGCAGCTTTCACAGTGCAGGAGAAAAACTGTTTTTT. Encoded protein: CASSFHSAGEKLFF.

The chain links TRBV18 to TRBJ2-2, with TRBD1 as a possible D gene (6 bases). Germline lookup yields CDR1 KGHSH and CDR2 LQKENI. The CDR3 is 16 residues long. Trimming stripped 5 bases from V and 1 base from J, with 14 bases between. This CDR3 reads CASSTSGHRNTGELFF. In DNA, the CDR3 is TGTGCCAGCTCAACATCGGGACATAGGAACACCGGGGAGCTGTTTTTT. Complete variable domain (other parts from reference TRBV18 and TRBJ2-2): NAGVMQNPRHLVRRRGQEARLRCSPMKGHSHVYWYRQLPEEGLKFMVYLQKENIIDESGMPKERFSAEFPKEGPSILRIQQVVRGDSAAYFCASSTSGHRNTGELFFGEGSRLTVL.

The count of this clone is one. This chain uses TRBV5-1 with TRBJ1-2, with D tentatively TRBD1 (6 bases). This CDR3 spans 15 amino acids. The germline V and J ends were trimmed by 3 bases and 7 bases, with 19 bases remaining between them. Germline V gene lookup returns CDR1 SGHRS and CDR2 YFSETQ. CDR3 nucleotide sequence: TGCGCCAGCAGCTCCCAAGGGCAGGGGAGGTTTGGCTACACCTTC. It translates to CASSSQGQGRFGYTF.

The chain links TRBV5-1 to TRBJ2-5, with 7 nucleotides matching TRBD2. CDR3 size: 14 residues. Germline V gene sequence: CDR1 SGHRS, CDR2 YFSETQ. V lost 3 bases to trimming and J lost 2 bases; unmatched junction nucleotides: 4. CDR3 sequence reads: CASSSPGGQETQYF. CDR3 DNA sequence: TGCGCCAGCAGCTCCCCCGGGGGGCAAGAGACCCAGTACTTC.